Presented here are 30 T cell receptor beta chains from one specimen sequenced in a study of control samples from healthy donors and cancer patients. TCRdb keeps only in-frame clones here, not all; method: immunoSEQ multiplex PCR. The table lists some 160,000 clones, around 90% of them singletons. Input material: blood. The source is a man between 25 and 39 years old in good health.

The chain links TRBV11-2 to TRBJ2-2, with 11 bases lining up with TRBD2. CDR1 SGHAT and CDR2 FQNNGV come from the germline V gene. V gave up 2 bases and J gave up 4 bases; unmatched junction bases: 12. The CDR3 consists of 19 residues. Here the CDR3 DNA reads TGTGCCAGCAGCTTATTGAAGATGACTAGCGGGGACCCCACCGGGGAGCTGTTTTTT. This sequence encodes CASSLLKMTSGDPTGELFF.

This clone was counted a single time. This CDR3 reads CASSLVSNEQFF. CDR3 in DNA: TGCGCCAGCAGCTTAGTCAGCAATGAGCAGTTCTTC. The chain combines TRBV5-1 with TRBJ2-1, with D hard to call. Germline assignment: CDR1 SGHRS and CDR2 YFSETQ. CDR3 length: 12 residues. The V end lost 2 bases, the J end lost 6 bases, and 6 bases lay between the germline ends. The full variable domain, rest sourced from reference TRBV5-1 and TRBJ2-1, is KAGVTQTPRYLIKTRGQQVTLSCSPISGHRSVSWYQQTPGQGLQFLFEYFSETQRNKGNFPGRFSGRQFSNSRSEMNVSTLELGDSALYLCASSLVSNEQFFGPGTRLTVL.

The chain joins TRBV6-5 to TRBJ2-7; 7 nucleotides match TRBD1. The germline CDR1 and CDR2 sequences are MNHEY and SVGAGI. CDR3 length: 12 amino acids. After removal of 6 bases from V and 4 bases from J, the junction contained 3 bases not matched to a gene. The CDR3 sequence: CASSMDRYEQYF. In DNA form, the CDR3 reads TGTGCCAGCAGCATGGACAGGTACGAGCAGTACTTC.

This chain uses TRBV7-3 with TRBJ2-3; TRBD2 aligns across 8 bases. This CDR3 has 14 residues. V lost 5 bases and J lost 5; bases outside the gene matches: 6. Looked up from germline, CDR1 is SGHTA and CDR2 is FQGTGA. CDR3 sequence reads: CASSLGGDGDTQYF. In DNA form, the CDR3 reads TGTGCCAGCAGCCTCGGGGGGGATGGAGATACGCAGTATTTT.

The chain combines TRBV3-1 (or the pseudogene TRBV3-2) with TRBJ2-7; TRBD2 is a possible D gene (5 bases). This CDR3 region has 16 residues. V was trimmed by 0 bases and J by 2 bases, leaving 14 bases between them. CDR1 is LGHDT, CDR2 YNNKEL, per germline (reference sequence). CDR3 in amino acids: CASSQDRRGSPYEQYF. DNA for the CDR3: TGTGCCAGCAGCCAAGATAGGCGAGGGAGCCCCTACGAGCAGTACTTC.

This rearrangement joins TRBV30 to TRBJ2-3; 10 positions agree with TRBD2. The CDR3 covers 14 residues. Germline values: CDR1 GTSNPN, CDR2 SVGIG (reference sequence). J gave up 4 bases and V 2 bases, and 3 bases lay outside the gene matches. Here the CDR3 DNA reads TGTGCCTGGAGTTCTAGCGGGAGCCCAGATACGCAGTATTTT. Residues: CAWSSSGSPDTQYF. Supplemented by reference TRBV30 and TRBJ2-3, the full variable domain reads SQTIHQWPATLVQPVGSPLSLECTVEGTSNPNLYWYRQAAGRGLQLLFYSVGIGQISSEVPQNLSASRPQDRQFILSSKKLLLSDSGFYLCAWSSSGSPDTQYFGPGTRLTVL.

V usage is TRBV5-4 and J usage is TRBJ1-2; no firm D call. Trimming stripped 4 bases from V and 1 base from J, with 8 bases between. This CDR3 has 13 residues. The germline V gene has CDR1 SGHNT and CDR2 YYREEE (reference sequence). The CDR3 reads CASSRTDNYGYTF. CDR3 sequence (DNA): TGTGCCAGCAGCCGGACGGATAACTATGGCTACACCTTC.

The V and J genes are TRBV10-3 and TRBJ2-2, with 8 bases identical to TRBD1. This CDR3 region has 14 residues. CDR1 ENHRY and CDR2 SYGVKD come from the germline V gene. The junction had 3 bases not matched to a gene; V was cut back by 4 bases and J by 5 bases. CDR3 in DNA: TGTGCCATCAGTGGCAGGACAGGGACCGGGGAGCTGTTTTTT. This translates into CAISGRTGTGELFF.

In DNA form, the CDR3 reads TGTGCCAGCAGCCAAGCTCGGACAGGGGGTGTCGAAGCTTTCTTT. Translation: CASSQARTGGVEAFF. The V and J genes are TRBV14 and TRBJ1-1; 10 nucleotides match TRBD1. The ends lost 1 base at V and 8 bases at J; junction bases unmatched: 7. CDR3 length: 15 amino acids. CDR1 and CDR2 from the germline V gene are SGHDN and FVKESK.

V is TRBV4-3 and J is TRBJ2-1; 9 nucleotides agree with TRBD2. V trimming: 4 bases; J trimming: 6 bases; junction bases outside the gene matches: 13. Germline V lookup: CDR1 LGHNA, CDR2 YSLEER. CDR3 length: 17 residues. This chain's CDR3 is CASSLNVAGVGGNEQFF. The CDR3, as DNA: TGCGCCAGCAGCCTCAATGTAGCGGGAGTAGGGGGCAATGAGCAGTTCTTC.

The J gene is TRBJ1-2, the V gene TRBV3-1 (or the pseudogene TRBV3-2); D might be TRBD1 (5 bases). The CDR3 totals 14 residues. Looked up from germline, CDR1 is LGHDT and CDR2 is YNNKEL (reference sequence). V lost 4 bases, J lost 7 bases, and 16 bases lay in between. The DNA for the CDR3 is TGTGCCAGCAGCCCCTCGGACGGGGCGAGTGGCTACACCTTC. Its translation is CASSPSDGASGYTF.

This chain links TRBV10-3 with TRBJ2-1; possible D gene TRBD2, 6 bases. This CDR3 contains 14 residues. V lost 3 bases and J lost 7, with 13 bases in between. The V gene's germline CDR1 is ENHRY and CDR2 SYGVKD. This chain's CDR3 is CAISDVAAGNEQFF. CDR3 DNA sequence: TGTGCCATCAGTGATGTGGCGGCGGGAAATGAGCAGTTCTTC.

V usage is TRBV7-9 and J usage is TRBJ2-3, with a tentative D call TRBD2 (6 bases). The CDR3 extends over 14 amino acids. V shed 11 bases and J shed 0 bases, with 15 bases lying between them. The germline gives CDR1 SEHNR, CDR2 FQNEAQ (reference sequence). For the CDR3, the DNA is TGTGCCTTGGGGGGAGAAACTAGCACAGATACGCAGTATTTT. It specifies CALGGETSTDTQYF.

The chain joins TRBV7-9 to TRBJ2-1, with 8 bases aligning to TRBD1. J gave up 2 bases and V 1 base, and 4 bases lay outside the gene matches. Germline CDR1 is SEHNR and CDR2 is FQNEAQ (reference sequence). The CDR3 runs to 16 residues. CDR3 DNA sequence: TGTGCCAGCAGCTTAGAAGCAGGGGGCGCCTACAATGAGCAGTTCTTC. This encodes CASSLEAGGAYNEQFF.

V usage is TRBV15 and J usage is TRBJ2-2; TRBD2 matches 11 bases. The germline V gene has CDR1 LNHNV and CDR2 YYDKDF (reference sequence). The CDR3 loop spans 16 amino acids. Trimming took 11 bases from V and 7 from J; bases not matched to a gene: 15. CDR3 sequence: CAPPNLLAGGSGELFF. The CDR3, as DNA: TGTGCCCCCCCAAATCTGCTAGCGGGAGGTAGCGGGGAGCTGTTTTTT.

The chain couples TRBV5-4 to TRBJ2-7, with D perhaps TRBD1 (6 bases). The CDR3 consists of 13 residues. Trimming shortened V by 4 bases and J by 4 bases, and 12 bases separated the two germline ends. CDR1 and CDR2 from the germline V gene are SGHNT and YYREEE (reference sequence). CDR3 bases: TGTGCCAGCAGCGCCGGGACACTGTACGAGCAGTACTTC. Translating it yields CASSAGTLYEQYF.

In this sample, this clone turned up once. V is TRBV18 and J is TRBJ2-2; no clear D gene. The germline gives CDR1 KGHSH, CDR2 LQKENI. V dropped 2 bases and J dropped 3 bases, with 10 bases sitting between them. This CDR3 contains 15 residues. This CDR3 reads CASSPSSLYTGELFF. The CDR3 DNA follows: TGTGCCAGCTCACCATCGAGCCTGTACACCGGGGAGCTGTTTTTT.

This clone was seen a few times. J is TRBJ2-7 and V is TRBV28, with TRBD2 matching over 10 bases. J lost 1 base, V lost 5 bases, and 11 bases had no gene match. This CDR3 region has 17 residues. Germline V lookup: CDR1 MDHEN, CDR2 SYDVKM. CDR3 DNA: TGTGCCAGCAGTGGTCCGGCTAGCGGGAGAAGTTCCTACGAGCAGTACTTC. This sequence encodes CASSGPASGRSSYEQYF. Using reference TRBV28 and TRBJ2-7 for the parts outside the CDR3, the full variable domain is DVKVTQSSRYLVKRTGEKVFLECVQDMDHENMFWYRQDPGLGLRLIYFSYDVKMKEKGDIPEGYSVSREKKERFSLILESASTNQTSMYLCASSGPASGRSSYEQYFGPGTRLTVT.

The V and J genes are TRBV6-6 and TRBJ2-7; TRBD2 might be the D (5 bases). Germline lookup yields CDR1 MNHNY and CDR2 SVGAGI (reference sequence). This CDR3 is 15 amino acids long. V lost 3 bases, J lost 6 bases, and 18 bases lay in between. The CDR3 DNA follows: TGTGCCAGCAGTTATGTATTTGGGGTTCGGGGCGAGCAGTACTTC. Translating gives CASSYVFGVRGEQYF.

This chain links TRBV9 with TRBJ1-6; tentatively, D is TRBD1 (6 bases). Germline assignment: CDR1 SGDLS and CDR2 YYNGEE. This CDR3 contains 14 residues. V shed 3 bases and J shed 4 bases, with 8 bases lying between them. CDR3 region: CASSGGQYNSPLHF. DNA for the CDR3: TGTGCCAGCAGCGGTGGACAGTATAATTCACCCCTCCACTTT.

This clone was found once. This rearrangement joins TRBV5-4 to TRBJ1-2; D call uncertain. Trimming took off 0 bases at V and 0 bases at J, with 12 bases between the two ends. CDR1 and CDR2 from the germline V gene are SGHNT and YYREEE (reference sequence). The CDR3 runs to 16 residues. CDR3 region: CASSLALSPTNYGYTF. The CDR3 DNA reads TGTGCCAGCAGCTTGGCTCTGTCACCTACTAACTATGGCTACACCTTC. The whole variable domain, filled in from reference TRBV5-4 and TRBJ1-2, reads ETGVTQSPTHLIKTRGQQVTLRCSSQSGHNTVSWYQQALGQGPQFIFQYYREEENGRGNFPPRFSGLQFPNYSSELNVNALELDDSALYLCASSLALSPTNYGYTFGSGTRLTVV.

The gene calls are TRBV11-3 and TRBJ1-1; 7 positions agree with TRBD1. V was pared by 5 bases and J by 4 bases, with 16 bases of the junction left unmatched. The CDR3 is made up of 17 amino acids. The germline gives CDR1 SGHNT, CDR2 YENEEA. The chain's CDR3 is CASSQGGVSRGVTEAFF. CDR3 DNA sequence: TGTGCCAGCAGCCAAGGCGGGGTGAGCAGGGGGGTCACTGAAGCTTTCTTT.

This chain uses TRBV11-3 with TRBJ2-1; D is undetermined. The V and J ends lost 3 bases and 4 bases respectively, with 1 base between them. This CDR3 is built from 11 residues. Germline V gene sequence: CDR1 SGHNT, CDR2 YENEEA. Here the CDR3 DNA reads TGTGCCAGCAGCTTTTACAATGAGCAGTTCTTC. It specifies CASSFYNEQFF.

The chain employs TRBV7-9 and TRBJ2-7; D is possibly TRBD1 (7 bases). Germline CDR1 reads SEHNR; CDR2 reads FQNEAQ (reference sequence). V lost 5 bases to trimming and J lost 6 bases, with 20 bases between them. There are 15 residues in the CDR3. In nucleotides, the CDR3 is TGTGCCAGCAGCGCCGAGCTTTCAGGGGGAGGCGAGCAGTACTTC. Its protein is CASSAELSGGGEQYF.

The CDR3 bases are TGTGCCAGTAGTATTGCATTTCGGCTTTCTAACTATGGCTACACCTTC. Amino acids: CASSIAFRLSNYGYTF. The chain employs TRBV19 and TRBJ1-2, with D hard to call. V was shortened by 3 bases and J by 0 bases, with 14 bases between the two germline ends. The germline V gene encodes CDR1 LNHDA and CDR2 SQIVND (reference sequence). CDR3 length equals 16 residues.

This chain connects TRBV27 to TRBJ2-1; 7 positions match TRBD1. Germline assignment: CDR1 MNHEY and CDR2 SMNVEV (reference sequence). This CDR3 spans 16 amino acids. V dropped 8 bases and J dropped 4; count of bases not matched to a gene: 14. CDR3 in DNA: TGTGCCAGCCACCCTTCGACAGGGCCTATTTACAATGAGCAGTTCTTC. Protein product: CASHPSTGPIYNEQFF.

The chain employs TRBV6-5 and TRBJ2-3; D not certain. The V and J ends lost 8 bases and 4 bases respectively, with 13 bases between them. Germline V lookup: CDR1 MNHEY, CDR2 SVGAGI. This CDR3 is 13 amino acids long. The CDR3 bases are TGTGCCAGCGGAACAAGTCCCCCAGATACGCAGTATTTT. Encoded protein: CASGTSPPDTQYF.

The chain has TRBV7-9 and TRBJ2-5; no definite D call. Germline V gene sequence: CDR1 SEHNR, CDR2 FQNEAQ (reference sequence). The CDR3 totals 14 residues. V was shortened by 3 bases and J by 4 bases, with 12 bases between the two germline ends. The CDR3 region has the DNA TGTGCCAGCAGCTTCTCAGGATTGGTAGAGACCCAGTACTTC. It translates to CASSFSGLVETQYF.

This chain connects TRBV4-1 to TRBJ2-3, with D unclear. V shed 0 bases and J shed 1 base, with 5 bases lying between them. The CDR3 is 14 amino acids. Germline CDR1 reads MGHRA; CDR2 reads YSYEKL. For the CDR3, the DNA is TGCGCCAGCAGCCAAGACCAACGCACAGATACGCAGTATTTT. Its protein is CASSQDQRTDTQYF.

The V call is TRBV5-1, the J call TRBJ1-1; D gene uncertain. Trimming took 5 bases from V and 1 from J, leaving 9 bases between them. The CDR3 runs to 13 residues. Germline V lookup: CDR1 SGHRS, CDR2 YFSETQ. CDR3 sequence: CASRPPGNTEAFF. The DNA for the CDR3 is TGCGCCAGCAGACCCCCAGGGAACACTGAAGCTTTCTTT.